The present T cell receptor (beta chain) was sequenced within a study of blood T cell repertoires in COVID-19. Study details: Donors in the United States, Italy and Spain gave samples during acute or convalescent COVID-19. Sources were T cells, B-cell-depleted T cells, or PBMCs; the material itself was cDNA or gDNA.

CDR1 SGHAT and CDR2 FQNNGV come from the germline V gene. After removal of 4 bases from V and 3 bases from J, the junction contained 5 bases not matched to a gene. The CDR3 totals 15 residues. Per the study methods: By means of reference gene primer amplification, nucleated cell counts were estimated. This table comes from immunoSEQ multiplex PCR, and its TCRdb copy is limited to in-frame clones, with some not included. The DNA gave D and trimming, while V, J and clone size come from that table. This sample yields 55,000 to 90,000 clones, of which about 91% are seen a single time; around 12% belongs to the top ten.

The sequence was obtained from a human donor with active COVID-19. The donor label of this sample is uncertain. The rearrangement uses TRBV11-2 and TRBJ2-7; 11 positions match TRBD2. Sequenced material: peripheral blood. CDR3 region: CASSSPTSGNYEQYF. CDR3 nucleotide sequence: TGTGCCAGCAGCTCCCCGACTAGCGGGAACTACGAGCAGTACTTC.